The 23 T cell receptor beta chains below were found in one sample sequenced in a study of blood T cell repertoires in COVID-19. Sequencing was performed with immunoSEQ multiplex PCR; in TCRdb, only in-frame clones are kept and a portion is missing. The sample shows under 90,000 clones, about 73% of them seen only once. Sequenced sample: peripheral blood. The receptors were gathered from a man between 50 and 59 years old with active or convalescent COVID-19.

This chain joins TRBV7-8 and TRBJ1-6, with TRBD1 identical over 9 bases. The V gene end was trimmed by 1 base and the J gene end by 9 bases; junction bases not matched to a gene: 1. Germline V gene data show CDR1 as SGHVS and CDR2 as FQNEAQ. The CDR3 is made up of 14 amino acids. CDR3 in DNA: TGTGCCAGCAGCTTAGGGGACAGGGCTTCACCCCTCCACTTT. Translating it yields CASSLGDRASPLHF.

The gene calls are TRBV19 and TRBJ2-6; 7 bases map to TRBD1. This CDR3 has 15 residues. Germline V gene data show CDR1 as LNHDA and CDR2 as SQIVND (reference sequence). V shed 5 bases, J shed 2 bases, and the junction held 3 bases outside the gene matches. The CDR3 protein is CASSSQGAGANVLTF. CDR3 nucleotide sequence: TGTGCCAGTAGTTCGCAGGGGGCTGGGGCCAACGTCCTGACTTTC.

This chain connects TRBV9 to TRBJ2-3; 12 bases are a match to TRBD2. The trim removed 4 bases at V and 1 base at J, leaving 7 bases unmatched. Per germline, CDR1 SGDLS and CDR2 YYNGEE. The CDR3 length is 17 residues. CDR3 DNA: TGTGCCAGCAGCCGAACGAGGACTAGCGGGGGCACAGATACGCAGTATTTT. Protein product: CASSRTRTSGGTDTQYF.

The chain couples TRBV29-1 to TRBJ1-2; D not resolved. The germline V and J ends were trimmed by 1 base and 0 bases, with 6 bases remaining between them. Germline V gives CDR1 SQVTM, CDR2 ANQGSEA. This CDR3 region has 13 residues. As DNA, the CDR3 is TGCAGCGTTGAAGGGGGAGCTAACTATGGCTACACCTTC. Its translation: CSVEGGANYGYTF.

This chain uses TRBV12-5 with TRBJ2-2, with 9 bases matching TRBD2. The CDR3 has 14 amino acids. CDR1 is LGHNT, CDR2 FRNRAP, per germline. V lost 10 bases and J lost 1; bases outside the gene matches: 4. The CDR3 here is CAIGLARNTGELFF. The CDR3 region has the DNA TGTGCTATCGGACTAGCGAGGAACACCGGGGAGCTGTTTTTT.

The CDR3 region is CATSEFGTGGRTEAFF. CDR3 DNA: TGTGCCACCAGTGAGTTCGGGACAGGGGGTCGCACTGAAGCTTTCTTT. The chain has TRBV24-1 and TRBJ1-1, with 11 positions matching TRBD1. Germline V lookup: CDR1 KGHDR, CDR2 SFDVKD. Trimming took 4 bases from V and 4 from J; bases not matched to a gene: 7. CDR3 length equals 16 residues.

The chain has TRBV10-2 and TRBJ2-5; maybe TRBD1 (5 bases). This CDR3 contains 12 residues. V gave up 5 bases and J gave up 3 bases, with 7 bases separating them. In germline, CDR1 is WSHSY, CDR2 SAAADI. CDR3 loop: CASSPREETQYF. The CDR3 DNA follows: TGCGCCAGCAGTCCCAGGGAAGAGACCCAGTACTTC.

The chain joins TRBV3-1 (or the pseudogene TRBV3-2) to TRBJ2-5; TRBD2 matches 12 bases. V shed 4 bases, J shed 5 bases, and the junction held 5 bases outside the gene matches. CDR1 and CDR2 from the germline V gene are LGHDT and YNNKEL (reference sequence). The CDR3 runs to 15 residues. This chain's CDR3 is CASSLGLAGRETQYF. The CDR3 DNA sequence: TGTGCCAGCAGCCTAGGACTAGCGGGGAGGGAGACCCAGTACTTC.

This rearrangement joins TRBV5-6 to TRBJ1-2; 9 positions agree with TRBD1. This CDR3 is built from 13 residues. The ends lost 0 bases at V and 8 bases at J; junction bases unmatched: 2. Germline V gene sequence: CDR1 SGHDT, CDR2 YYEEEE. This chain's CDR3 is CASSLGTGGGYTF. Written as DNA, the CDR3 is TGTGCCAGCAGCTTGGGCACAGGGGGCGGCTACACCTTC.

This sequence joins TRBV3-1 (or the pseudogene TRBV3-2) and TRBJ1-2; D not certain. This CDR3 comprises 13 residues. With 6 bases removed from V and 8 bases from J, the gap between germline ends came to 16 bases. The germline CDR1 and CDR2 sequences are LGHDT and YNNKEL (reference sequence). This CDR3 is CASSSGSVGGYTF. CDR3 nucleotide sequence: TGTGCCAGCAGTTCCGGGTCAGTAGGAGGCTACACCTTC.

Only one count was recorded for this clone. At one end, the junction sequence differs from germline, possibly due to a read error. The chain has TRBV5-6 and TRBJ1-1; no reliable D call. Germline CDR1 and CDR2: SGHDT and YYEEEE. This CDR3 has 12 amino acids. The CDR3: CASTLSGFGAFF. The DNA for the CDR3 is TGTGCCAGCACCTTGAGCGGCTTCGGAGCTTTCTTT.

This chain uses TRBV19 with TRBJ1-5; 7 nucleotides agree with TRBD1. The CDR3 sequence is 12 residues long. CDR1 LNHDA and CDR2 SQIVND come from the germline V gene (reference sequence). V lost 9 bases, J lost 6 bases, and 5 bases stayed unmatched. For the CDR3, the DNA is TGTGCCAGCAGGGGGGCTGGTCAGCCCCAGCATTTT. As protein: CASRGAGQPQHF.

This clone was seen a few times. This chain joins TRBV18 and TRBJ1-6, with 7 bases that match TRBD1. The CDR3 extends over 15 amino acids. V was pared by 8 bases and J by 9 bases, with 13 bases of the junction left unmatched. Germline CDR1 is KGHSH and CDR2 is LQKENI. CDR3 coding DNA: TGTGCCAGCACTACAGGGGCCTTAGAGGGTTCACCCCTCCACTTT. Protein sequence: CASTTGALEGSPLHF.

J is TRBJ1-4 and V is TRBV23-1; 8 nucleotides align to TRBD1. TRBV23-1 is assigned to the ORF class and has an uncertain function. CDR3 length: 15 residues. The V gene end was trimmed by 2 bases and the J gene end by 8 bases; junction bases not matched to a gene: 7. The chain's CDR3 is CASSQRRTGWEKLFF. Here the CDR3 DNA reads TGCGCCAGCAGTCAACGGAGGACAGGGTGGGAAAAACTGTTTTTT.

The count of this clone is one. The V call is TRBV7-3, the J call TRBJ2-2; TRBD2 aligns across 7 bases. The CDR3 sequence is 14 residues long. Germline CDR1 and CDR2: SGHTA and FQGTGA. J lost 6 bases, V lost 1 base, and 2 bases had no gene match. CDR3: CASSLMGGSGELFF. CDR3 in DNA: TGTGCCAGCAGCTTAATGGGAGGGTCCGGGGAGCTGTTTTTT.

V usage is TRBV6-1 and J usage is TRBJ2-4; 9 positions agree with TRBD1. Germline values: CDR1 MNHNS, CDR2 SASEGT. J was trimmed by 0 bases and V by 4 bases; bases with no gene match: 7. The CDR3 is 17 residues long. The CDR3 nucleotides read TGTGCCAGCAGTGCCGGACAGGGGTCAGGAGCCAAAAACATTCAGTACTTC. Amino acids: CASSAGQGSGAKNIQYF.

This clone was counted only a few times. The chain links TRBV30 to TRBJ1-3; D not certain. V dropped 6 bases and J dropped 0 bases, with 9 bases sitting between them. The CDR3 consists of 13 residues. The germline gives CDR1 GTSNPN, CDR2 SVGIG (reference sequence). This CDR3 reads CACGESSGNTIYF. CDR3 DNA sequence: TGTGCCTGTGGGGAGAGCTCTGGAAACACCATATATTTT. The variable domain in full, with the rest retrieved from reference TRBV30 and TRBJ1-3, is SQTIHQWPATLVQPVGSPLSLECTVEGTSNPNLYWYRQAAGRGLQLLFYSVGIGQISSEVPQNLSASRPQDRQFILSSKKLLLSDSGFYLCACGESSGNTIYFGEGSWLTVV.

This chain connects TRBV9 to TRBJ1-6; D is uncertain. From germline, CDR1 is SGDLS and CDR2 YYNGEE. V lost 1 base to trimming and J lost 0 bases, with 8 bases between them. This CDR3 is built from 16 residues. CDR3 loop: CASSVTSGSYNSPLHF. In DNA form, the CDR3 reads TGTGCCAGCAGCGTAACCTCCGGCTCCTATAATTCACCCCTCCACTTT. Based on the CDR3 plus reference TRBV9 and TRBJ1-6, the full variable domain is DSGVTQTPKHLITATGQRVTLRCSPRSGDLSVYWYQQSLDQGLQFLIQYYNGEERAKGNILERFSAQQFPDLHSELNLSSLELGDSALYFCASSVTSGSYNSPLHFGNGTRLTVT.

The J gene is TRBJ1-2, the V gene TRBV23-1, with 8 bases identical to TRBD1. TRBV23-1 is an open reading frame, and its role is uncertain. The CDR3 extends over 17 amino acids. V was pared by 0 bases and J by 3 bases, with 9 bases of the junction left unmatched. This chain's CDR3 is CASSQSPRQGKDYGYTF. The CDR3 DNA sequence: TGCGCCAGCAGTCAATCGCCGAGACAGGGGAAGGACTATGGCTACACCTTC.

This clone was found a few times. The gene calls are TRBV6-5 and TRBJ1-5; 9 bases match TRBD1. Germline V gives CDR1 MNHEY, CDR2 SVGAGI. V lost 7 bases, J lost 6 bases, and 7 bases stayed unmatched. This CDR3 comprises 14 residues. CDR3 DNA: TGTGCCAGCACCTCGGGACAGGGAAGTCAGCCCCAGCATTTT. It codes for CASTSGQGSQPQHF.

The chain combines TRBV19 with TRBJ2-1; 7 positions match TRBD1. V gave up 5 bases and J gave up 7 bases; unmatched junction bases: 14. This CDR3 is 16 amino acids long. Germline V lookup: CDR1 LNHDA, CDR2 SQIVND (reference sequence). The CDR3 reads CASSPPDRALWNEQFF. In DNA form, the CDR3 reads TGTGCCAGTAGTCCTCCCGACAGGGCCTTGTGGAATGAGCAGTTCTTC.

The gene calls are TRBV27 and TRBJ1-6, with 7 bases aligning to TRBD1. This CDR3 is built from 15 residues. Germline assignment: CDR1 MNHEY and CDR2 SMNVEV (reference sequence). V was pared by 2 bases and J by 10 bases, with 8 bases of the junction left unmatched. CDR3: CASSLTRQGSSPLHF. The CDR3 DNA follows: TGTGCCAGCAGTTTAACCCGACAGGGCAGCTCACCCCTCCACTTT.

The J gene is TRBJ1-5, the V gene TRBV19; TRBD1 might be the D (5 bases). The CDR3 is 17 amino acids. Trimming pared 5 bases from V and 0 bases from J, leaving 17 bases between. Germline CDR1 LNHDA, CDR2 SQIVND (reference sequence). As DNA, the CDR3 is TGTGCCAGTAGTGTGCCCGAGCGCAGGGTTAGCAATCAGCCCCAGCATTTT. Amino acids: CASSVPERRVSNQPQHF. Full variable domain (rest looked up from reference TRBV19 and TRBJ1-5): DGGITQSPKYLFRKEGQNVTLSCEQNLNHDAMYWYRQDPGQGLRLIYYSQIVNDFQKGDIAEGYSVSREKKESFPLTVTSAQKNPTAFYLCASSVPERRVSNQPQHFGDGTRLSIL.